The subject of this entry is one TCR beta chain. The data are from a study of blood T cell repertoires in COVID-19. Measured with immunoSEQ multiplex PCR; TCRdb has only the in-frame clones, and not every one. The sample has over 85,000 clones; 75% to 90% are singletons. This CDR3 region has 17 residues. The trim removed 4 bases at V and 7 bases at J, leaving 14 bases unmatched. The germline gives CDR1 SGHRS, CDR2 YFSETQ. Sequenced: peripheral blood. This TCR came from an elderly man with acute or convalescent COVID-19. The chain carries TRBV5-1 and TRBJ1-4; 9 bases map to TRBD1. CDR3 residues: CASSDGTGRSGGEKLFF. The DNA of the CDR3 is TGCGCCAGCAGCGACGGGACAGGGAGGTCCGGGGGTGAAAAACTGTTTTTT.